A single sample gave rise to the 13 T cell receptor beta chains below, sequenced in a study of shared clonotypes between healthy human individuals. The assay was immunoSEQ multiplex PCR, and TCRdb's table has in-frame clones only and misses some. Found here are approximately 530,000 clones, 95% to 97% of them singletons; the top ten hold nearly 0.065%. Material: naive CD4+ T cells sorted from blood. Subset meaning: CD45RA+ positively selected. These receptors were collected from a woman younger than 45 in good health.

V and J are TRBV27 and TRBJ2-3; 7 bases line up with TRBD2. The CDR3 runs 15 residues. The trim removed 3 bases at V and 1 base at J, leaving 4 bases unmatched. The V gene's germline CDR1 is MNHEY and CDR2 SMNVEV (reference sequence). In DNA, the CDR3 is TGTGCCAGCAGTTTCGCGGGAGCGGGCACAGATACGCAGTATTTT. It translates to CASSFAGAGTDTQYF.

The rearrangement uses TRBV28 and TRBJ2-7; tentatively, D is TRBD2 (6 bases). This CDR3 is built from 14 residues. V lost 1 base and J lost 4, with 11 bases in between. Germline CDR1 is MDHEN and CDR2 is SYDVKM. Here the CDR3 reads CASSLLPGVYEQYF. CDR3 in DNA: TGTGCCAGCAGTTTATTACCGGGGGTTTACGAGCAGTACTTC. The whole variable domain, remainder taken from reference TRBV28 and TRBJ2-7, is DVKVTQSSRYLVKRTGEKVFLECVQDMDHENMFWYRQDPGLGLRLIYFSYDVKMKEKGDIPEGYSVSREKKERFSLILESASTNQTSMYLCASSLLPGVYEQYFGPGTRLTVT.

V usage is TRBV6-1 and J usage is TRBJ1-1; D unresolved. CDR3 size: 14 residues. The germline CDR1 and CDR2 sequences are MNHNS and SASEGT. Trimming shortened V by 8 bases and J by 1 base, and 14 bases separated the two germline ends. CDR3 in DNA: TGTGCCAGCTCGTTGGGCGTATGGAACACTGAAGCTTTCTTT. Translation: CASSLGVWNTEAFF.

This chain uses TRBV20-1 with TRBJ2-5; D may be TRBD1 or TRBD2 (5 bases each). The CDR3 spans 11 residues. Per the germline V gene, CDR1 is DFQATT and CDR2 is SNEGSKA (reference sequence). CDR3 amino acids: CNPGPQETQYF. For the CDR3, the DNA is TGCAACCCGGGACCTCAAGAGACCCAGTACTTC.

The CDR3 DNA reads TGTGCCAGCAGCCAAGACGCACGGCAGGGACCCTACGAGCAGTACTTC. Residues: CASSQDARQGPYEQYF. This chain joins TRBV4-2 and TRBJ2-7; D is tentatively TRBD1 or TRBD2 (5 bases each). Trimming removed 0 bases at V and 2 bases at J, with 14 bases between. Germline assignment: CDR1 LGHNA and CDR2 YNFKEQ. This CDR3 is 16 amino acids long.

The chain has TRBV11-2 and TRBJ2-2, with 8 bases that match TRBD2. Per the germline V gene, CDR1 is SGHAT and CDR2 is FQNNGV. V dropped 4 bases and J dropped 3; count of bases not matched to a gene: 10. There are 17 residues in the CDR3. The CDR3 protein is CASSSYRGGLDTGELFF. The CDR3 region has the DNA TGTGCCAGCAGCTCCTACCGGGGGGGGCTAGACACCGGGGAGCTGTTTTTT.

The J gene is TRBJ2-6, the V gene TRBV25-1; 13 bases align to TRBD2. CDR1 and CDR2 from the germline V gene are MGHDK and SYGVNS. V lost 4 bases and J lost 2; bases outside the gene matches: 2. The CDR3 spans 17 residues. The CDR3 loop is CASSGLAGGPGANVLTF. In DNA, the CDR3 is TGTGCCAGCAGTGGACTAGCGGGAGGTCCTGGGGCCAACGTCCTGACTTTC.

The chain uses TRBV6-5 and TRBJ2-5; D tentatively reads TRBD1 or TRBD2 (5 bases each). The J call could be wrong; TRBJ2-7 is a better fit for the DNA end. The germline CDR1 and CDR2 sequences are MNHEY and SVGAGI. CDR3 length: 15 amino acids. CDR3 DNA: TGTGCCAGCAGTTACATACCCCGGGGACCCTACGAGCAGTACTTC. Its translation is CASSYIPRGPYEQYF.

In regard to this clone: Other DNA sequences in the same sample also yield this CDR3. The CDR3 reads CASSYGTSGTYEQYF. CDR3 bases: TGTGCCAGCAGTTACGGGACTAGCGGGACCTACGAGCAGTACTTC. The genes are TRBV6-5 and TRBJ2-7; 13 bases match TRBD2. The germline V gene encodes CDR1 MNHEY and CDR2 SVGAGI. The CDR3 sequence is 15 residues long. The V segment lost 2 bases and the J segment 2 bases; nucleotides outside the gene matches: 0.

This rearrangement joins TRBV4-1 to TRBJ2-2; 8 bases map to TRBD1. The CDR3 totals 17 residues. The germline V gene has CDR1 MGHRA and CDR2 YSYEKL. The ends lost 0 bases at V and 4 bases at J; junction bases unmatched: 7. The CDR3 DNA is TGCGCCAGCAGCCAAGAGAGGCAGGGGGCTGGCACCGGGGAGCTGTTTTTT. Its protein is CASSQERQGAGTGELFF.

CDR3 sequence (DNA): TGTGCCAGTAGTATGGACTTTGAAGCTTTCTTT. It encodes CASSMDFEAFF. The V call is TRBV19, the J call TRBJ1-1; no reliable D call. Trimming removed 3 bases at V and 7 bases at J, with 6 bases between. The CDR3 runs 11 residues. CDR1 is LNHDA, CDR2 SQIVND, per germline (reference sequence).

The chain carries TRBV4-1 and TRBJ2-3, with 11 bases lining up with TRBD2. The J segment lost 3 bases and the V segment lost 1 base, leaving 9 bases of the junction unmatched. CDR3 size: 18 residues. Germline-derived CDR1 and CDR2 are MGHRA and YSYEKL. CDR3 DNA sequence: TGCGCCAGCAGCCAAGGGGGGTCACTAGCGGGAGAAACAGATACGCAGTATTTT. It yields the protein CASSQGGSLAGETDTQYF.

The chain uses TRBV5-4 and TRBJ2-1, with 7 bases that match TRBD1. Trimming removed 6 bases from V and 7 bases from J; junction bases left unmatched: 10. This CDR3 is built from 14 residues. CDR1 and CDR2 (germline): SGHNT, YYREEE (reference sequence). This CDR3 reads CASTRQGLGNEQFF. CDR3 bases: TGTGCCAGCACGCGACAGGGTCTAGGTAATGAGCAGTTCTTC.